Presented here are 13 T cell receptor beta chains from one specimen sequenced in a study of blood T cell repertoires in COVID-19 (dated by TCRdb to the early 2020s). Libraries were built with the immunoSEQ multiplex PCR assay. The source is immuneACCESS, and TCRdb retained only in-frame sequences with V and J called. Part of the clones is not carried over; for the studies checked, unresolved V genes explain less than half of this, and the remainder is unexplained. The sample profile shows around 150,000 clones; 86% of them were found once. Of the sample, 2.5% to 4% falls within the top ten clones. Sequences were obtained from peripheral blood. The receptors derive from a man aged 70 or older with acute or convalescent COVID-19.

The rearrangement joins TRBV11-2 to TRBJ2-2; TRBD2 matches 8 bases. In germline, CDR1 is SGHAT, CDR2 FQNNGV. The CDR3 extends over 16 amino acids. The J segment lost 0 bases and the V segment lost 5 bases, leaving 5 bases of the junction unmatched. CDR3 bases: TGTGCCAGCAGCACCCGGACTAGCTCGAACACCGGGGAGCTGTTTTTT. Translating it yields CASSTRTSSNTGELFF.

The J gene is TRBJ1-2, the V gene TRBV6-5; D uncertain. Per the germline V gene, CDR1 is MNHEY and CDR2 is SVGAGI. The germline V and J ends were trimmed by 6 bases and 4 bases, with 15 bases remaining between them. The CDR3 is 14 residues long. CDR3 loop: CASRALGGSYGYTF. CDR3 DNA: TGTGCCAGCAGAGCCCTCGGCGGATCCTATGGCTACACCTTC.

This clone has a single count. V and J are TRBV9 and TRBJ1-1; 7 bases fit TRBD1. The CDR3 extends over 16 amino acids. Trimming removed 3 bases from V and 0 bases from J; junction bases left unmatched: 8. Germline V gene sequence: CDR1 SGDLS, CDR2 YYNGEE. CDR3 sequence: CASSAPLGQMNTEAFF. For the CDR3, the DNA is TGTGCCAGCAGCGCGCCTCTGGGACAGATGAACACTGAAGCTTTCTTT.

J is TRBJ2-7 and V is TRBV5-1; 11 bases align to TRBD2. Per germline, CDR1 SGHRS and CDR2 YFSETQ. With 3 bases clipped from V and 6 bases from J, the junction kept 5 bases outside the gene matches. The CDR3 contains 14 residues. The CDR3 nucleotides read TGCGCCAGCAGCTACACTAGCGGGAGTCTCGAGCAGTACTTC. Translated, it gives CASSYTSGSLEQYF.

The chain carries TRBV14 and TRBJ1-5; a weak D match, TRBD1 (5 bases). CDR3 size: 15 residues. V lost 4 bases to trimming and J lost 0 bases, with 10 bases between them. Per the germline V gene, CDR1 is SGHDN and CDR2 is FVKESK. The CDR3: CASSPGHDSNQPQHF. CDR3 bases: TGTGCCAGCAGCCCAGGACATGATAGCAATCAGCCCCAGCATTTT.

V usage is TRBV20-1 and J usage is TRBJ1-1, with 8 bases aligning to TRBD1. The CDR3 has 11 residues. The germline V gene has CDR1 DFQATT and CDR2 SNEGSKA (reference sequence). The V gene end was trimmed by 6 bases and the J gene end by 4 bases; junction bases not matched to a gene: 1. Here the CDR3 reads CSAGQATEAFF. CDR3 nucleotides: TGCAGTGCGGGACAGGCCACTGAAGCTTTCTTT.

The J gene is TRBJ2-2, the V gene TRBV11-3; D remains unclear. Germline V CDR1 and CDR2: SGHNT, YENEEA. Trimming pared 5 bases from V and 6 bases from J, leaving 7 bases between. The CDR3 is 12 amino acids. This chain's CDR3 is CASSPTAGELFF. In nucleotides, the CDR3 is TGTGCCAGCAGCCCCACGGCCGGGGAGCTGTTTTTT.

This chain joins TRBV6-5 and TRBJ2-7, with 14 positions matching TRBD2. J gave up 6 bases and V 7 bases, and 5 bases lay outside the gene matches. The germline CDR1 and CDR2 sequences are MNHEY and SVGAGI. The CDR3 runs 14 residues. For the CDR3, the DNA is TGTGCCAGCATAAGACTAGCGGGAGGGGGCGAGCAGTACTTC. Amino acid sequence: CASIRLAGGGEQYF.

Only one count was recorded for this clone. This chain links TRBV2 with TRBJ2-7, with a tentative D call TRBD2 (5 bases). Trimming stripped 4 bases from V and 0 bases from J, with 10 bases between. Looked up from germline, CDR1 is SNHLY and CDR2 is FYNNEI. This CDR3 has 14 amino acids. DNA of the CDR3: TGTGCCAGCAGTGTCGGACTGAGCTCCTACGAGCAGTACTTC. Amino acid sequence: CASSVGLSSYEQYF. The full variable domain, rest sourced from reference TRBV2 and TRBJ2-7, is EPEVTQTPSHQVTQMGQEVILRCVPISNHLYFYWYRQILGQKVEFLVSFYNNEISEKSEIFDDQFSVERPDGSNFTLKIRSTKLEDSAMYFCASSVGLSSYEQYFGPGTRLTVT.

V is TRBV11-2 and J is TRBJ1-1; 8 nucleotides line up with TRBD1. Unmatched junction bases numbered 6, after V lost 5 bases and J lost 1 base. CDR1 and CDR2 (germline): SGHAT, FQNNGV. The CDR3 has 15 amino acids. CDR3 protein: CASSPRGQGNTEAFF. Written as DNA, the CDR3 is TGTGCCAGCAGCCCACGAGGACAGGGGAACACTGAAGCTTTCTTT.

The rearrangement links TRBV11-3 to TRBJ2-7; D is possibly TRBD2 (5 bases). Trimming pared 5 bases from V and 3 bases from J, leaving 14 bases between. The germline V gene has CDR1 SGHNT and CDR2 YENEEA. The CDR3 is 14 residues long. DNA for the CDR3: TGTGCCAGCAGCCCCCAGGCGGGCCACTACGAGCAGTACTTC. Translating it yields CASSPQAGHYEQYF.

The chain has TRBV28 and TRBJ1-5; 7 nucleotides agree with TRBD1. CDR1 is MDHEN and CDR2 is SYDVKM in the germline V gene. V was pared by 5 bases and J by 7 bases, with 8 bases of the junction left unmatched. The CDR3 runs to 14 residues. The CDR3 DNA sequence: TGTGCCAGCAGTATTCAGGGGGGCGAACAGCCCCAGCATTTT. It yields the protein CASSIQGGEQPQHF.

Concerning this clone: Distinct nucleotide sequences in the sample also encode this CDR3. The rearrangement links TRBV5-1 to TRBJ2-1, with 10 nucleotides matching TRBD2. Looked up from germline, CDR1 is SGHRS and CDR2 is YFSETQ. The trim removed 4 bases at V and 3 bases at J, leaving 1 base unmatched. The CDR3 runs to 14 residues. The CDR3 is CASSRLAGYNEQFF. The CDR3 bases are TGCGCCAGCAGCCGACTAGCGGGCTACAATGAGCAGTTCTTC.